This TCR beta chain emerged from a study of response to subunit inactivated influenza vaccine. Study results and caveats: Authors proposed each seasonal influenza vaccination draws in few new T cells.

TCRdb passed the RT-PCR reads through MiXCR, listing each CDR3 protein once. The sample lists 750,000 to 850,000 distinct CDR3 sequences; roughly 18% were seen once. The CDR3 contains 11 residues. The V and J ends lost 4 bases and 5 bases respectively, with 4 bases between them. Regarding this clonotype: Its antigen is as yet unknown. This may come from a read error, since a much larger clone is one base off. The CDR3 does not close with the conserved phenylalanine or tryptophan, likely indicating a read error.

This rearrangement joins TRBV12-3 or TRBV12-4 to TRBJ2-3; no clear D. The material was PBMCs from blood, obtained around 5 days after vaccination. The sequence came from a man aged 50-60 years who received an inactivated influenza vaccine. The CDR3 is CASSYGDTQYC. DNA for the CDR3: TGTGCCAGCAGTTACGGAGATACGCAGTATTGT.